The sequence of this T cell receptor (beta chain) was determined in a study of T cell responses to AZD1222 COVID-19 vaccine. Clones were read by immunoSEQ multiplex PCR, and TCRdb kept only the in-frame ones, dropping some. The sample carries about 110,000 clones, about 85% recorded once. There are a few counts of this clone. Germline-derived CDR1 and CDR2 are SEHNR and FQNEAQ (reference sequence). The V gene end was trimmed by 5 bases and the J gene end by 8 bases; junction bases not matched to a gene: 6. This CDR3 region has 12 residues. The sequencing used peripheral blood, collected 28 days after the second AZD1222 dose. This sequence joins TRBV7-9 and TRBJ2-7, with 7 positions matching TRBD2. This clonotype was sampled from an adult who received the AZD1222 COVID-19 vaccine. In DNA form, the CDR3 reads TGTGCCAGCAGCCAACTAGCGCACCAGCAGTACTTC. Amino acid sequence: CASSQLAHQQYF.